These 6 T cell receptor beta chains were all obtained from the same sample, sequenced in a study of T-cell memory formation after mild COVID-19. TCRdb recomputed calls from the 5' RACE reads with MiXCR, one row per CDR3 protein. The sample has about 88,000 distinct CDR3 sequences; roughly 25% are singletons. The sample was PBMCs or a T cell subset sorted from them (not recorded which). The receptors originated from a man between 18 and 29 years old who had mild COVID-19 (a few samples of this study predate the infection). Cell type and time point are not known.

This clonotype turned up a few times. The chain is built from TRBV4-1 and TRBJ2-5; 7 bases agree with TRBD1. Germline V gene sequence: CDR1 MGHRA, CDR2 YSYEKL. The CDR3 is 14 amino acids. Trimming at V came to 1 base and at J to 3 bases, leaving 2 bases not matched to a gene. CDR3 region: CASSQGTGEETQYF. The CDR3 nucleotides are TGCGCCAGCAGCCAAGGCACAGGGGAAGAGACCCAGTACTTC.

This clonotype was counted a few times. This chain uses TRBV7-6 with TRBJ2-7, with D perhaps being TRBD1 or TRBD2 (6 bases each). Germline CDR1 is SGHVS and CDR2 is FNYEAQ. CDR3 length equals 13 residues. The V and J ends lost 5 bases and 5 bases respectively, with 13 bases between them. The CDR3 DNA reads TGTGCCAGCAGCCCGGGTAGGGGGGACGAGCAGTACGTC. Encoded protein: CASSPGRGDEQYV.

The CDR3 protein is CASSLFGGSYNEQFF. For the CDR3, the DNA is TGTGCCAGCAGTTTATTTGGTGGGTCCTACAATGAGCAGTTCTTC. This chain links TRBV27 with TRBJ2-1; D gene ambiguous. The V gene lost 1 base and the J gene lost 1 base, with 8 bases spanning the gap. This CDR3 has 15 residues. CDR1 and CDR2 from the germline V gene are MNHEY and SMNVEV (reference sequence).

The chain's CDR3 is CASSSPWDYNTDTQYF. CDR3 coding DNA: TGTGCCAGCAGCTCCCCCTGGGATTACAACACAGATACGCAGTATTTT. This rearrangement joins TRBV11-1 to TRBJ2-3; D not certain. Germline V gene lookup returns CDR1 SGHAT and CDR2 FQDESV (reference sequence). The germline V and J ends were trimmed by 4 bases and 2 bases, with 16 bases remaining between them. This CDR3 has 16 residues.

Only a few counts were recorded for this clonotype. The chain combines TRBV5-1 with TRBJ1-1; 7 positions agree with TRBD1. Germline V lookup: CDR1 SGHRS, CDR2 YFSETQ. J gave up 1 base and V 4 bases, and 4 bases lay outside the gene matches. This CDR3 is built from 14 residues. DNA of the CDR3: TGCGCCAGCAGCCACAGGGGATGGAACACTGAAGCTTTCTTT. The encoded protein is CASSHRGWNTEAFF.

The chain couples TRBV20-1 to TRBJ2-5; 10 bases match TRBD1. V shed 2 bases and J 3 bases; nucleotides not matched to a gene: 3. This CDR3 spans 14 amino acids. Germline CDR1 DFQATT, CDR2 SNEGSKA (reference sequence). Here the CDR3 reads CSARSGTGEETQYF. The CDR3 DNA is TGCAGTGCTAGATCCGGGACAGGGGAAGAGACCCAGTACTTC.